The clone carrying this T cell receptor beta chain was recorded many times. The data were obtained in a study of T-cell reconstitution after alpha-beta-depleted transplantation in children. Trimming took off 7 bases at V and 1 base at J, with 14 bases between the two ends. This CDR3 has 14 residues. Germline values: CDR1 SQVTM, CDR2 ANQGSEA. Unique molecular identifiers were used in preparing the TCRbeta library. TCRdb fed the PCR reads into MiXCR, producing one record per CDR3 protein. The top ten hold over 4.5% of the sample, which has about 230,000 distinct CDR3 sequences, 9% to 10% seen once. V is TRBV29-1 and J is TRBJ2-1; D may be TRBD1 or TRBD2 (5 bases each). Here the sequenced sample was PBMCs from the stem cell graft donor, taken from the stem cell graft. This receptor was obtained from a human donor who donated a stem cell graft to a child with SCID. CDR3 sequence (DNA): TGCAGCGCTGGGGTCGGGGCTTCCTACAATGAGCAGTTCTTC. Its translation: CSAGVGASYNEQFF.